This T cell receptor beta chain was obtained from a study of breast tumors, draining lymph nodes, adjacent tissues. The study's findings and limits: The lymph node origin of tumor T cells was framed as consistent with a hypothesis, not demonstrated. Compared with basal-like, luminal-like tumors shared significantly more repertoire with nontumor tissue. Tumor repertoires ranked between lymph nodes and nontumor tissue in diversity, with V and J gene preferences. Most tumor T cells seemingly derive from lymph node, then expand in tumor.

TCRdb processed the multiplex PCR reads anew with MiXCR; each CDR3 protein has one entry. The table includes about 100,000 distinct CDR3 sequences, 21% detected once. The CDR3 length is 15 residues. The V gene's germline CDR1 is MNHEY and CDR2 SVGAGI. With 5 bases clipped from V and 4 bases from J, the junction kept 9 bases outside the gene matches. Breast cancer patients provided tissue from their axillary draining lymph nodes. This clonotype has ten or more counts. Antigen unknown. The receptor was derived from a female donor with breast cancer. Some clones in this sample may be carry-over from other donors' samples. Sequencing was performed on axillary lymph node tissue. This chain joins TRBV6-5 and TRBJ2-7; 9 bases fit TRBD1. The CDR3 DNA reads as TGTGCCAGCAGTGAACTTTGGGACAGGGCTTACGAGCAGTACTTC. It codes for CASSELWDRAYEQYF.